The T cell receptor (beta chain) described here comes from a study of blood T cell repertoires in COVID-19. This CDR3 has 12 residues. CDR1 is MDHEN, CDR2 SYDVKM, per germline. The ends were cut back, 7 bases at V and 7 bases at J, with 11 bases in the middle. The repertoire was sequenced with immunoSEQ multiplex PCR; TCRdb's copy has only in-frame clones and lacks some. Among roughly 160,000 clones listed, around four fifths were seen once. Symptom resolution, clearance, or two negative PCRs marked the recovered donors of Cohort 3. The chain recombines TRBV28 with TRBJ2-1; D is perhaps TRBD1 (5 bases). What was sequenced was PBMCs or T cells enriched from blood (not recorded which). The receptor was isolated from a woman in her fifties or sixties who had recovered from COVID-19. The CDR3 sequence: CASTAGINEQFF. DNA for the CDR3: TGTGCCAGCACCGCAGGGATAAATGAGCAGTTCTTC.